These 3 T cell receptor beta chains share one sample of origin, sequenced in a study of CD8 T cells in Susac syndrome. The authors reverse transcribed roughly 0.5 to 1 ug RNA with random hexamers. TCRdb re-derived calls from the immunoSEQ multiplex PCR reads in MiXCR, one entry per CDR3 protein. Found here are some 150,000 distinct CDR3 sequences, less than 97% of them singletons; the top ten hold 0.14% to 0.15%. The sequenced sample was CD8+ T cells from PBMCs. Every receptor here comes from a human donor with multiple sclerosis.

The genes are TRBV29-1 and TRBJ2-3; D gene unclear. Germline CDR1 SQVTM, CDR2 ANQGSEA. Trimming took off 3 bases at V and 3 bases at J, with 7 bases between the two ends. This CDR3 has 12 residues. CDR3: CSVDLGTDTQYF. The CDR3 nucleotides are TGCAGCGTTGATCTGGGAACAGATACGCAGTATTTT.

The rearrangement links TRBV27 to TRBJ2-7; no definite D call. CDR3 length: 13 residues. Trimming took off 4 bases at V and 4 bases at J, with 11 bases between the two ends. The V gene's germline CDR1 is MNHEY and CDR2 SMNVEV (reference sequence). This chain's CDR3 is CASSWGKAYEQYV. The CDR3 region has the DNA TGTGCCAGCAGTTGGGGAAAAGCGTACGAGCAGTACGTC.

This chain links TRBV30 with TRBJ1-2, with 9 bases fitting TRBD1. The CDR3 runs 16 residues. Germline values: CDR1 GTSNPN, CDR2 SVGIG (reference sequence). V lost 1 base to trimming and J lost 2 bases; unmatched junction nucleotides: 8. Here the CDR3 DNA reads TGTGCCTGGAGTGCTCCAGGGACAGGGAGCAACTATGGCTACACCTTC. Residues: CAWSAPGTGSNYGYTF.